This T cell receptor (beta chain) is drawn from a study of blood T cell repertoires in COVID-19. Here immunoSEQ multiplex PCR was the method, and the copy in TCRdb shows in-frame clones only, minus some. The table has roughly 380,000 clones, roughly 87% seen once. Germline trimming cut 7 bases from V and 6 bases from J; bases unmatched to any gene: 5. The CDR3 is 15 amino acids. In germline, CDR1 is ENHRY, CDR2 SYGVKD. The source material was PBMCs or T cells enriched from blood (not recorded which). This chain connects TRBV10-3 to TRBJ2-2, with 13 bases that match TRBD2. The receptor was isolated from a woman aged 30 to 39 who had recovered from COVID-19. This CDR3 is CAITRTSGGPGELFF. The CDR3 nucleotides are TGTGCCATCACCCGGACTAGCGGGGGTCCCGGGGAGCTGTTTTTT.